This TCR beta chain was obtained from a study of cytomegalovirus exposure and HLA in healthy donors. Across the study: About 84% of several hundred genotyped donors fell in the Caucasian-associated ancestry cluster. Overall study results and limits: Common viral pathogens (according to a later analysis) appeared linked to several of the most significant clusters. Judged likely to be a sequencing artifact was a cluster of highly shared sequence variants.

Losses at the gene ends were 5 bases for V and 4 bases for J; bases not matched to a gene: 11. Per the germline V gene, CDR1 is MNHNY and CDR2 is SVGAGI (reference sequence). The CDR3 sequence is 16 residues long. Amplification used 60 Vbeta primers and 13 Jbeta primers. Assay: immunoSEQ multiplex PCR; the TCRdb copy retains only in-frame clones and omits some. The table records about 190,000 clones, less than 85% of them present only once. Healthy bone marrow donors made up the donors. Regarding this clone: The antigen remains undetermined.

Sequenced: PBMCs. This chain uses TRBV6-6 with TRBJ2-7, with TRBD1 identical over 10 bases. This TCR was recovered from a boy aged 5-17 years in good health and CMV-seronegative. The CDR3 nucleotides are TGTGCCAGCAGTCGAACAGGGGGACAGGGGAGTTACGAGCAGTACTTC. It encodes CASSRTGGQGSYEQYF.